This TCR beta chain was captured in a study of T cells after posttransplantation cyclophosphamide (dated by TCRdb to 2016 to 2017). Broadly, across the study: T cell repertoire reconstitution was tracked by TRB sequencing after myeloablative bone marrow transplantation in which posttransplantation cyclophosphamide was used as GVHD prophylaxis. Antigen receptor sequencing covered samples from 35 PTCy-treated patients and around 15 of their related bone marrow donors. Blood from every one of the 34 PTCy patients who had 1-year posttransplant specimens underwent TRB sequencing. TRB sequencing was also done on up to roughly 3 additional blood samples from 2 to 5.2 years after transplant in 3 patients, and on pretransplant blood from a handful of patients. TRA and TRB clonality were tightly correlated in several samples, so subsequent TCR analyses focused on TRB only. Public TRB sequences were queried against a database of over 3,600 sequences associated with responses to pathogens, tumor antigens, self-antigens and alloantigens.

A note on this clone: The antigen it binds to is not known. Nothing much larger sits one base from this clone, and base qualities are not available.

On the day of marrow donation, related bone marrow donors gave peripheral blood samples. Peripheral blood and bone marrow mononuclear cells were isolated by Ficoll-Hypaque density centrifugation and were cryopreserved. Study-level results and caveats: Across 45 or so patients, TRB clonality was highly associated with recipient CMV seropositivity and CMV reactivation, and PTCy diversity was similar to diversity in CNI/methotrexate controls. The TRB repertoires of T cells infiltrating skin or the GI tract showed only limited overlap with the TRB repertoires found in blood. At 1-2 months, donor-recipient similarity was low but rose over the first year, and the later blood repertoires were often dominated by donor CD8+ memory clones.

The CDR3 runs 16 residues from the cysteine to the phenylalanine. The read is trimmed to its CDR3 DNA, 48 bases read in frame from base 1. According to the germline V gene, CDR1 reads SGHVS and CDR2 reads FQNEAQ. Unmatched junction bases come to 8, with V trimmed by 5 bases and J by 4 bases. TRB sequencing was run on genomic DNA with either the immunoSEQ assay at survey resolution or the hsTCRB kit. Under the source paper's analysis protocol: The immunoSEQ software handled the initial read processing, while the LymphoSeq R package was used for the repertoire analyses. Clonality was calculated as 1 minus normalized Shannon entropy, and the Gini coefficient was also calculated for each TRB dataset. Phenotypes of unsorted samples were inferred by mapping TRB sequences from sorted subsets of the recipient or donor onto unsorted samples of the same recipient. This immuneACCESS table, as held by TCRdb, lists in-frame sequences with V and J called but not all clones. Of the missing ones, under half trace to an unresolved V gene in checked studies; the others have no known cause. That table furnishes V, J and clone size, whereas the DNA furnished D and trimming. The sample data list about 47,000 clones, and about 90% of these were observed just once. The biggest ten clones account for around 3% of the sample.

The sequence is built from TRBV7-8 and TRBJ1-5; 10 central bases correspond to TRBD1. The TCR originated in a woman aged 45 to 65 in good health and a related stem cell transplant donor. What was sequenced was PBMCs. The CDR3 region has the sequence CASSGRQGAINQPQHF. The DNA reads TGTGCCAGCAGCGGGCGACAGGGGGCAATTAATCAGCCCCAGCATTTT.